Each of the 17 T cell receptor beta chains below was sequenced from the same sample in a study of vaccination effects on CD4 cells after COVID-19. These receptors have no known antigen. Once cultured for about 9 days, the cells underwent separation to obtain CD4+ T cells. The method was immunoSEQ multiplex PCR; TCRdb's version includes in-frame clones alone and lacks a portion of them. The data show tens of thousands of clones, with about 65% seen just once and 4% to 5% held by the top ten. The material was CD4+ T cells from PBMCs cultured without peptide, obtained before COVID-19 vaccination. These receptors were taken from a human donor who received a COVID-19 vaccine.

The genes are TRBV18 and TRBJ1-2; D gene uncertain. The ends were cut back, 2 bases at V and 4 bases at J, with 26 bases in the middle. The germline CDR1 and CDR2 sequences are KGHSH and LQKENI. The CDR3 runs 19 residues. DNA of the CDR3: TGTGCCAGCTCACCATCGTCCCTCGGTGGAGAAATGGGATTCTATGGCTACACCTTC. It codes for CASSPSSLGGEMGFYGYTF.

This clone was recorded a few times. The J gene is TRBJ1-1, the V gene TRBV20-1, with D perhaps TRBD1 (6 bases). This CDR3 region has 11 residues. Germline V CDR1 and CDR2: DFQATT, SNEGSKA (reference sequence). The V gene lost 5 bases and the J gene lost 9 bases, with 13 bases spanning the gap. The DNA for the CDR3 is TGCAGTGCTCTCGCGGGGGCCAAAGCTTTCTTT. It is translated as CSALAGAKAFF.

The rearrangement joins TRBV23-1 to TRBJ2-7; the match to TRBD1 covers 8 bases. TRBV23-1 is assigned to the ORF class and has an uncertain function. The ends lost 0 bases at V and 3 bases at J; junction bases unmatched: 10. This CDR3 region has 17 residues. The CDR3 reads CASSQSVRTGSSYEQYF. CDR3 DNA sequence: TGCGCCAGCAGTCAATCGGTAAGGACAGGGTCCAGCTACGAGCAGTACTTC.

The CDR3 nucleotides are TGTGCCAGTATCGGGACAACAGCCTACGAGCAGTACTTC. This codes for CASIGTTAYEQYF. V gene TRBV19 combines with J gene TRBJ2-7, with TRBD1 as a possible D gene (6 bases). CDR1 and CDR2 from the germline V gene are LNHDA and SQIVND (reference sequence). V shed 7 bases and J shed 2 bases, with 12 bases lying between them. The length of the CDR3 is 13 residues.

This clone showed up just once. This chain uses TRBV12-3 or TRBV12-4 with TRBJ1-1, with D hard to call. This CDR3 is 13 amino acids long. Between the trimmed V and J ends, which lost 8 bases and 4 bases, there was a span of 14 bases. This chain's CDR3 is CASRSGWVTEAFF. The CDR3, as DNA: TGTGCCAGCCGTTCAGGATGGGTCACTGAAGCTTTCTTT.

This chain links TRBV7-2 with TRBJ2-1; no reliable D call. The germline V and J ends were trimmed by 2 bases and 8 bases, with 13 bases remaining between them. Per germline, CDR1 SGHTA and CDR2 FQGNSA. The CDR3 loop spans 14 amino acids. Here the CDR3 reads CASSLRPIIDEQFF. Here the CDR3 DNA reads TGTGCCAGCAGCTTACGCCCTATCATCGATGAGCAGTTCTTC.

The chain employs TRBV6-5 and TRBJ2-5; D is possibly TRBD1 or TRBD2 (5 bases each). This CDR3 is 14 amino acids long. Germline lookup yields CDR1 MNHEY and CDR2 SVGAGI. The V end was cut by 7 bases, the J end by 4 bases, with 16 bases between. The chain's CDR3 is CASNLFRDAETQYF. CDR3 sequence (DNA): TGTGCCAGCAACCTATTCCGGGACGCAGAGACCCAGTACTTC.

V and J are TRBV6-1 and TRBJ2-3, with a tentative D call TRBD1 (6 bases). Germline V lookup: CDR1 MNHNS, CDR2 SASEGT. The CDR3 has 18 residues. V was cut by 1 base and J by 5 bases, with 22 bases left in between. CDR3 protein: CASSEVRPGTYLKDTQYF. The CDR3 DNA reads as TGTGCCAGCAGTGAAGTCAGACCCGGGACATATCTCAAAGATACGCAGTATTTT.

V gene TRBV6-1 combines with J gene TRBJ1-2; no clear D gene. This CDR3 is built from 15 residues. V was trimmed by 2 bases and J by 5 bases, leaving 15 bases between them. Germline CDR1 MNHNS, CDR2 SASEGT. This CDR3 reads CASSESYTIGYGYTF. The CDR3 nucleotides read TGTGCCAGCAGTGAAAGCTACACAATTGGGTATGGCTACACCTTC.

V and J are TRBV18 and TRBJ2-5, with 10 bases aligning to TRBD1. Per the germline V gene, CDR1 is KGHSH and CDR2 is LQKENI. This CDR3 has 14 residues. Trimming removed 3 bases from V and 7 bases from J; junction bases left unmatched: 5. CDR3 sequence: CASSPDRGVGTQYF. The CDR3 nucleotides are TGTGCCAGCTCACCGGACAGGGGGGTCGGGACCCAGTACTTC.

This sequence joins TRBV27 and TRBJ2-7; 8 bases map to TRBD1. Germline V lookup: CDR1 MNHEY, CDR2 SMNVEV (reference sequence). With V trimmed by 5 bases and J by 0 bases, 6 bases remained unmatched. This CDR3 comprises 15 residues. The CDR3 sequence is CASSVSGQGSYEQYF. The CDR3 nucleotides are TGTGCCAGCAGTGTGTCCGGACAGGGCTCCTACGAGCAGTACTTC.

The rearrangement uses TRBV6-1 and TRBJ2-1, with 10 bases matching TRBD2. The germline V gene has CDR1 MNHNS and CDR2 SASEGT. The CDR3 totals 15 residues. The V segment lost 2 bases and the J segment 2 bases; nucleotides outside the gene matches: 0. CDR3 in amino acids: CASSELAGAYNEQFF. Here the CDR3 DNA reads TGTGCCAGCAGTGAACTAGCGGGGGCCTACAATGAGCAGTTCTTC.

The rearrangement links TRBV2 to TRBJ2-2, with D unclear. Germline CDR1 SNHLY, CDR2 FYNNEI. The CDR3 sequence is 13 residues long. Trimming removed 6 bases at V and 4 bases at J, with 9 bases between. The CDR3 bases are TGTGCCAGCAGGGCAGAGACCACCGGGGAGCTGTTTTTT. Its translation is CASRAETTGELFF.

The V gene is TRBV5-4, the J gene TRBJ2-7, with D possibly called TRBD1 or TRBD2 (5 bases each). In germline, CDR1 is SGHNT, CDR2 YYREEE (reference sequence). Trimming took 3 bases from V and 2 from J, leaving 12 bases between them. The length of the CDR3 is 14 residues. This CDR3 is CASSSSGTAYEQYF. The CDR3 nucleotides are TGTGCCAGCAGCTCCTCAGGGACCGCCTACGAGCAGTACTTC. The full variable domain, its missing parts supplied by reference TRBV5-4 and TRBJ2-7, is ETGVTQSPTHLIKTRGQQVTLRCSSQSGHNTVSWYQQALGQGPQFIFQYYREEENGRGNFPPRFSGLQFPNYSSELNVNALELDDSALYLCASSSSGTAYEQYFGPGTRLTVT.

The V gene is TRBV29-1, the J gene TRBJ1-1; D is ambiguous. Per germline, CDR1 SQVTM and CDR2 ANQGSEA. The CDR3 is 14 residues long. The germline V and J ends were trimmed by 0 bases and 1 base, with 9 bases remaining between them. CDR3 in amino acids: CSVEERGRNTEAFF. DNA of the CDR3: TGCAGCGTTGAAGAACGGGGAAGGAACACTGAAGCTTTCTTT.

This clone was detected only once. The chain joins TRBV25-1 to TRBJ2-1, with 10 bases identical to TRBD2. CDR3 length: 17 residues. Germline CDR1 MGHDK, CDR2 SYGVNS. Here the CDR3 reads CATIGGVGLALGNEQFF. CDR3 coding DNA: TGTGCAACCATAGGGGGCGTGGGACTAGCGCTAGGCAATGAGCAGTTCTTC.

The CDR3 coding sequence is TGTGCCAGCAGGCCCCAGGGGCGCTATGGCTACACCTTC. The encoded protein is CASRPQGRYGYTF. The rearrangement uses TRBV6-5 and TRBJ1-2, with D perhaps TRBD1 (6 bases). With 6 bases removed from V and 4 bases from J, the gap between germline ends came to 12 bases. This CDR3 has 13 amino acids. Germline V lookup: CDR1 MNHEY, CDR2 SVGAGI.